The 22 T cell receptor beta chains below all came from one sample that was sequenced in a study of HIV-infected patients and healthy controls. Alpha and beta constant-region primers primed reverse transcription of around 500 ng RNA. Using multiplexing indices, alpha and beta chain libraries were generated apart by chain-specific third strand synthesis. One entry per CDR3 protein results from TCRdb running MiXCR on the 5' RACE reads. There are 11,000 or so distinct CDR3 sequences in the sample; 5% to 6.5% occur only once, and around 3.3% lies in the top ten. No cell fractionation was done, so the repertoire covers all unsorted peripheral blood T cells. The source material was blood. All receptors derive from an adult in good health.

This clonotype was counted a few times. The chain has TRBV18 and TRBJ2-6, with D uncertain. V was pared by 0 bases and J by 0 bases, with 12 bases between. Looked up from germline, CDR1 is KGHSH and CDR2 is LQKENI. CDR3 length: 18 amino acids. The CDR3 spells CASSPPIIPNSGANVLTF. The CDR3 nucleotides are TGTGCCAGCTCACCACCGATAATACCGAACTCTGGGGCCAACGTCCTGACTTTC.

This clonotype has ten or more counts. CDR3 region: CASSPTGMNTEAFF. For the CDR3, the DNA is TGTGCCAGCTCCCCGACTGGAATGAACACTGAAGCTTTCTTT. The chain employs TRBV18 and TRBJ1-1; D is unresolved. The CDR3 length is 14 residues. V lost 6 bases, J lost 0 bases, and 11 bases lay in between. Germline V CDR1 and CDR2: KGHSH, LQKENI.

Sample share makes this clonotype medium-sized. This chain joins TRBV12-3 or TRBV12-4 and TRBJ1-5; TRBD1 might be the D (5 bases). With 3 bases removed from V and 7 bases from J, the gap between germline ends came to 10 bases. CDR3 size: 13 residues. CDR3 region: CASSFGGNQPQHF. The DNA for the CDR3 is TGTGCCAGCAGTTTTGGGGGGAACCAGCCCCAGCATTTT.

This clonotype was found many times. V and J are TRBV4-2 and TRBJ2-7, with a possible D match to TRBD2 (7 bases). V was trimmed by 3 bases and J by 0 bases, leaving 12 bases between them. Per germline, CDR1 LGHNA and CDR2 YNFKEQ. There are 15 residues in the CDR3. For the CDR3, the DNA is TGTGCCAGCAGCCAGTCGGGGGGCCCCTCCTACGAGCAGTACTTC. Protein: CASSQSGGPSYEQYF.

This clonotype was picked up many times. The chain joins TRBV2 to TRBJ2-1; a possible D gene is TRBD1 (6 bases). Deletions cut 4 bases from V and 10 bases from J, with 17 bases between. Germline CDR1 is SNHLY and CDR2 is FYNNEI. The CDR3 spans 14 residues. CDR3 DNA: TGTGCCAGCAGTGTCAGGGGCCGGCCCCGGGAGCAGTTCTTC. Its protein product is CASSVRGRPREQFF.

By share of the sample, this clonotype is medium-sized (0.01 to 0.1%). The chain couples TRBV12-3 or TRBV12-4 to TRBJ1-5, with 8 bases identical to TRBD1. Unmatched junction bases numbered 8, after V lost 6 bases and J lost 7 bases. This CDR3 is 14 amino acids long. The CDR3 sequence: CASRGQGTGQPQHF. CDR3 bases: TGTGCCAGCAGAGGACAGGGTACGGGACAGCCCCAGCATTTT.

The sample holds many counts of this clonotype. This chain links TRBV6-2 or TRBV6-3 with TRBJ1-5; D gene uncertain. The CDR3 covers 14 residues. The germline CDR1 and CDR2 sequences are MNHEY and SVGEGT. Between the trimmed V and J ends, which lost 2 bases and 2 bases, there was a span of 7 bases. The CDR3 DNA sequence: TGTGCCAGCAGTTACGTTGGGGGCAATCAGCCCCAGCATTTT. Encoded protein: CASSYVGGNQPQHF.

By share of the sample, this clonotype is medium-sized. V and J are TRBV5-4 and TRBJ2-3; TRBD1 matches at 9 bases. V lost 1 base to trimming and J lost 2 bases; unmatched junction nucleotides: 11. The germline V gene encodes CDR1 SGHNT and CDR2 YYREEE (reference sequence). This CDR3 is 18 amino acids long. CDR3 region: CASSLSPGTGSSTDTQYF. In nucleotides, the CDR3 is TGTGCCAGCAGCTTGAGCCCGGGGACAGGGTCTTCCACAGATACGCAGTATTTT.

By share, this clonotype ranks as medium-sized (0.01 to 0.1%). The chain has TRBV6-5 and TRBJ1-1, with TRBD1 matching over 8 bases. V gave up 4 bases and J gave up 6 bases; unmatched junction bases: 10. The CDR3 is 15 amino acids. Germline V gene sequence: CDR1 MNHEY, CDR2 SVGAGI. As DNA, the CDR3 is TGTGCCAGCAGTTTCCACAGGGGGGGGGACCCTGAAGCTTTCTTT. Translation gives CASSFHRGGDPEAFF.

This clonotype is medium-sized in the sample. The chain is built from TRBV13 and TRBJ2-7, with TRBD1 matching over 8 bases. V was clipped by 4 bases and J by 5 bases; unmatched bases: 7. This CDR3 spans 14 amino acids. From germline, CDR1 is PRHDT and CDR2 FYEKMQ (reference sequence). CDR3 DNA: TGTGCCAGCAGCTCCAGGGGGCGAGGAAACGAGCAGTACTTC. Protein product: CASSSRGRGNEQYF. The full variable domain, its missing parts supplied by reference TRBV13 and TRBJ2-7, is AAGVIQSPRHLIKEKRETATLKCYPIPRHDTVYWYQQGPGQDPQFLISFYEKMQSDKGSIPDRFSAQQFSDYHSELNMSSLELGDSALYFCASSSRGRGNEQYFGPGTRLTVT.

This clonotype was recorded at least ten times. The chain uses TRBV30 and TRBJ1-3; D is unclear. The CDR3 is 12 residues long. Looked up from germline, CDR1 is GTSNPN and CDR2 is SVGIG (reference sequence). V lost 7 bases and J lost 0, with 7 bases in between. The DNA for the CDR3 is TGTGCCTTGACCGGCTCTGGAAACACCATATATTTT. Its translation: CALTGSGNTIYF. Full variable domain (remainder filled in from reference TRBV30 and TRBJ1-3): SQTIHQWPATLVQPVGSPLSLECTVEGTSNPNLYWYRQAAGRGLQLLFYSVGIGQISSEVPQNLSASRPQDRQFILSSKKLLLSDSGFYLCALTGSGNTIYFGEGSWLTVV.

This clonotype counts as medium-sized. The chain uses TRBV20-1 and TRBJ1-5; 7 bases are shared with TRBD1. V lost 6 bases and J lost 4; bases outside the gene matches: 12. CDR1 and CDR2 (germline): DFQATT, SNEGSKA (reference sequence). The CDR3 loop spans 15 amino acids. CDR3 coding DNA: TGCAGTGCCACTAGGTCCGGGGACAGTAATCAGCCCCAGCATTTT. This translates into CSATRSGDSNQPQHF.

About this clonotype itself: A much larger clone sits a single nucleotide away, making a read error possible. This chain uses TRBV7-6 with TRBJ2-1; D remains unclear. The germline V gene encodes CDR1 SGHVS and CDR2 FNYEAQ. Trimming took off 2 bases at V and 9 bases at J, with 14 bases between the two ends. The CDR3 consists of 14 residues. The CDR3 loop reads CASSLLSVSSEQFF. CDR3 coding DNA: TGTGCCAGCAGCTTATTGAGCGTGTCCTCTGAGCAGTTCTTC.

This clonotype was observed many times. The V call is TRBV6-6, the J call TRBJ2-5, with D maybe TRBD1 (5 bases). CDR1 and CDR2 from the germline V gene are MNHNY and SVGAGI (reference sequence). V lost 8 bases, J lost 4 bases, and 11 bases lay in between. This CDR3 has 12 residues. In DNA form, the CDR3 reads TGTGCCAGCGGGTCAGGGTCAGAGACCCAGTACTTC. Translation gives CASGSGSETQYF.

This clonotype was seen repeatedly, ten times or more. The chain links TRBV5-6 to TRBJ2-5, with D maybe TRBD1 (6 bases). This CDR3 region has 13 residues. V gave up 3 bases and J gave up 4 bases, with 10 bases separating them. The germline CDR1 and CDR2 sequences are SGHDT and YYEEEE. The CDR3 region has the DNA TGTGCCAGCAGCTCGGACAGACTAGAGACCCAGTACTTC. It is translated as CASSSDRLETQYF.

This clonotype was seen repeatedly, ten times or more. V is TRBV5-1 and J is TRBJ1-3; D may be TRBD1 (5 bases). The CDR3 is made up of 15 amino acids. V was cut by 7 bases and J by 0 bases, with 14 bases left in between. CDR1 SGHRS and CDR2 YFSETQ come from the germline V gene. The CDR3 loop is CASSMSGTSGNTIYF. CDR3 nucleotides: TGCGCCAGCTCAATGTCAGGGACCTCTGGAAACACCATATATTTT.

This clonotype was counted a few times. V gene TRBV7-8 combines with J gene TRBJ2-7; D not resolved. This CDR3 region has 14 residues. With 2 bases removed from V and 0 bases from J, the gap between germline ends came to 8 bases. Germline lookup yields CDR1 SGHVS and CDR2 FQNEAQ. CDR3 sequence: CASSLKEFSYEQYF. As DNA, the CDR3 is TGTGCCAGCAGCTTAAAAGAGTTCTCCTACGAGCAGTACTTC.

This clonotype was detected many times. This chain connects TRBV3-1 to TRBJ1-4, with D possibly being TRBD1 (6 bases). CDR1 is LGHDT, CDR2 YNNKEL, per germline (reference sequence). The CDR3 runs 16 residues. The V and J ends lost 2 bases and 7 bases respectively, with 17 bases between them. CDR3 sequence: CASSQPTGTSGEKLFF. CDR3 DNA sequence: TGTGCCAGCAGCCAACCGACCGGGACAAGTGGTGAAAAACTGTTTTTT.

This clonotype showed up many times. The V call is TRBV18, the J call TRBJ1-5; no reliable D call. Trimming removed 0 bases from V and 7 bases from J, with 4 bases in between. The CDR3 length is 12 residues. The germline CDR1 and CDR2 sequences are KGHSH and LQKENI. The CDR3 reads CASSPPGQPQHF. DNA for the CDR3: TGTGCCAGCTCACCACCAGGGCAGCCCCAGCATTTT.

This clonotype is medium-sized (0.01 to 0.1%). The chain combines TRBV29-1 with TRBJ1-5; 10 bases match TRBD1. The CDR3 spans 13 residues. Germline loops: CDR1 SQVTM, CDR2 ANQGSEA. Losses at the gene ends were 4 bases for V and 4 bases for J; bases not matched to a gene: 1. The CDR3 sequence is CSVGTGGNQPQHF. CDR3 coding DNA: TGCAGCGTTGGGACAGGGGGAAATCAGCCCCAGCATTTT. The full variable domain, completed using reference TRBV29-1 and TRBJ1-5, is SAVISQKPSRDICQRGTSLTIQCQVDSQVTMMFWYRQQPGQSLTLIATANQGSEATYESGFVIDKFPISRPNLTFSTLTVSNMSPEDSSIYLCSVGTGGNQPQHFGDGTRLSIL.

This clonotype has a count of ten or more. V gene TRBV7-9 combines with J gene TRBJ1-1; D call uncertain. V was trimmed by 1 base and J by 1 base, leaving 4 bases between them. The CDR3 is 13 residues long. Germline lookup yields CDR1 SEHNR and CDR2 FQNEAQ (reference sequence). The CDR3 DNA reads as TGTGCCAGCAGCTTAGGACAGAACACTGAAGCTTTCTTT. This sequence encodes CASSLGQNTEAFF. Filled out from reference TRBV7-9 and TRBJ1-1, the complete variable domain reads DTGVSQNPRHKITKRGQNVTFRCDPISEHNRLYWYRQTLGQGPEFLTYFQNEAQLEKSRLLSDRFSAERPKGSFSTLEIQRTEQGDSAMYLCASSLGQNTEAFFGQGTRLTVV.

Ten or more counts support this clonotype. The chain has TRBV9 and TRBJ2-3; 7 bases align to TRBD1. V was pared by 3 bases and J by 3 bases, with 7 bases of the junction left unmatched. The CDR3 has 15 residues. The V gene's germline CDR1 is SGDLS and CDR2 YYNGEE. CDR3 bases: TGTGCCAGCAGCGGACAGGGAGAAGGGACAGATACGCAGTATTTT. Translating it yields CASSGQGEGTDTQYF.